What follows describes a single TCR beta chain. Original processing methods: The authors estimated nucleated cell counts from reference gene primer amplification. This table comes from immunoSEQ multiplex PCR, and its TCRdb copy is limited to in-frame clones, with some not included. That table is the source of V, J and clone size, and D and trimming were worked out from the DNA. This table holds 100,000 to 150,000 clones, approximately 88% found once. This specimen comes from a study of blood T cell repertoires in COVID-19. Study details: Sites across the United States, Italy and Spain contributed samples from acute and convalescent COVID-19. Sample material is recorded as cDNA or gDNA derived from T cells, B-cell-depleted T cells, or PBMCs.

Germline assignment: CDR1 SGHNT and CDR2 YYREEE (reference sequence). This CDR3 spans 15 amino acids. Germline trimming cut 4 bases from V and 8 bases from J; bases unmatched to any gene: 11. The rearrangement links TRBV5-4 to TRBJ2-1; TRBD2 matches 8 bases. Input material: peripheral blood. The source is a woman aged 25 to 39 who had recovered from COVID-19. Written as DNA, the CDR3 is TGTGCCAGCAGCCGGACTAGCTCTAGGCTCGATGAGCAGTTCTTC. Translated: CASSRTSSRLDEQFF.